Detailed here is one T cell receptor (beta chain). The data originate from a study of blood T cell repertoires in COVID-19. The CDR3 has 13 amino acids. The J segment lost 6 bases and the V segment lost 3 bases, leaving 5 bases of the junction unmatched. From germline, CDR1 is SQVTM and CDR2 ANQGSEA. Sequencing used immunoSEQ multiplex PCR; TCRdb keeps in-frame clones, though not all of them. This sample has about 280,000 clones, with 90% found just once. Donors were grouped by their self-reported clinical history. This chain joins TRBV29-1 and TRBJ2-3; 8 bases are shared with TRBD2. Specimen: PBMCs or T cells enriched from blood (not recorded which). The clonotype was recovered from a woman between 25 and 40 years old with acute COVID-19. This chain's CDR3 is CSVEASGSDTQYF. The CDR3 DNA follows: TGCAGCGTTGAGGCCAGCGGGAGCGATACGCAGTATTTT.